This T cell receptor (beta chain) emerged from a study of cytomegalovirus exposure and HLA in healthy donors. Findings of the study overall: Presence/absence analysis assumed near-uniform sequencing depth across donors. Through in vitro validation, a few CMV-associated chains were shown to be specific for CMV antigens. In a later analysis, compared with equally common non-associated chains, HLA-associated beta chains were more expanded. Generally TCR sequences proved uncommon, though certain public TCRs appeared in numerous donors.

In the PCR, 60 Vbeta and 13 Jbeta primers were used. Method: immunoSEQ multiplex PCR; TCRdb's copy keeps in-frame clones and lacks some. The sample carries 150,000 to 200,000 clones, 70% recorded once. This clone occurred a few times. The antigen remains undetermined. Material: PBMCs. The TCR sequence derives from a man aged 18 to 29 in good health and CMV-seropositive.

The CDR3 sequence: CASIKGGSGEKLFF. The CDR3 DNA is TGTGCCAGCATCAAGGGGGGGAGTGGTGAAAAACTGTTTTTT. V usage is TRBV6-6 and J usage is TRBJ1-4; tentatively, D is TRBD1 (6 bases). The CDR3 extends over 14 amino acids. Per germline, CDR1 MNHNY and CDR2 SVGAGI (reference sequence). V was trimmed by 7 bases and J by 7 bases, leaving 16 bases between them.